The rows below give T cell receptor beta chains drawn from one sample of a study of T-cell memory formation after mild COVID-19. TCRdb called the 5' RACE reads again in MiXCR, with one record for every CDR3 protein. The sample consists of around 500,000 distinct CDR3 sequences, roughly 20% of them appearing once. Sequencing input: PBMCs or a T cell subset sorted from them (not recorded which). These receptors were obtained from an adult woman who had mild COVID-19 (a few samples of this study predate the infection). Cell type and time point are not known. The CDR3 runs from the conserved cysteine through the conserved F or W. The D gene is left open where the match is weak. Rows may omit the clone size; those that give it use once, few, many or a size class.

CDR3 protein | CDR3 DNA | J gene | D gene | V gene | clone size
CASSQDKRGEKLFF | TGCGCCAGCAGCCAAGATAAGAGGGGCGAAAAACTGTTTTTT | TRBJ1-4 | - | TRBV4-1 | -
CASSGAYVQGAYNSPLHF | TGTGCCAGCAGTGGAGCATACGTCCAGGGTGCCTATAATTCACCCCTCCACTTT | TRBJ1-6 | - | TRBV6-1 | few
CASSMVTSGAFGYTF | TGTGCCAGTAGTATGGTGACTAGCGGGGCTTTTGGCTACACCTTC | TRBJ1-2 | - | TRBV19 | -
CASSYLEGVNIQYF | TGTGCCAGCAGTTACCTAGAAGGGGTAAACATTCAGTACTTC | TRBJ2-4 | - | TRBV6-6 | -
CASSPEGTKYEQYF | TGCGCCAGCAGCCCCGAAGGGACTAAATACGAGCAGTACTTC | TRBJ2-7 | TRBD2 | TRBV5-1 | -
CSARYSDQETQYF | TGCAGTGCTAGGTATAGCGACCAAGAGACCCAGTACTTC | TRBJ2-5 | - | TRBV20-1 | -
CASSFGQKYEQYF | TGTGCCAGCAGTTTTGGACAGAAGTACGAGCAGTACTTC | TRBJ2-7 | - | TRBV6-2/TRBV6-3 | -
CASSRDPRNEQFF | TGTGCCTCAAGCCGGGACCCACGGAATGAGCAGTTCTTC | TRBJ2-1 | - | TRBV30 | -
CSVDFQGTYEQYF | TGCAGCGTTGATTTTCAGGGAACCTACGAGCAGTACTTC | TRBJ2-7 | - | TRBV29-1 | -
CASSWGLAGRAGELFF | TGTGCCAGCAGCTGGGGACTAGCGGGAAGAGCCGGGGAGCTGTTTTTT | TRBJ2-2 | TRBD2 | TRBV7-9 | many
CAWSAGGVWFDIQYF | TGTGCCTGGAGCGCAGGGGGCGTTTGGTTTGACATTCAGTACTTC | TRBJ2-4 | TRBD1 | TRBV30 | few
CASSLTGTSPLHF | TGCGCCAGCAGCTTGACAGGGACCTCACCCCTCCACTTT | TRBJ1-6 | - | TRBV5-1 | -
CATSDSPGQGSKTETQYF | TGTGCCACCAGTGACAGCCCGGGACAGGGTTCTAAGACGGAGACCCAGTACTTC | TRBJ2-5 | TRBD1 | TRBV24-1 | -
CASSLEGPSNYGYTF | TGCGCCAGCAGCTTGGAAGGCCCTAGCAACTATGGCTACACCTTC | TRBJ1-2 | - | TRBV5-1 | few
CASSQDGGHGGQFF | TGTGCCAGCAGCCAAGATGGGGGTCATGGGGGGCAGTTCTTC | TRBJ2-1 | - | TRBV3-1 | few
CASSQDLGIGSYEQYF | TGTGCCAGCAGCCAAGACTTAGGGATCGGCTCCTACGAGCAGTACTTC | TRBJ2-7 | - | TRBV3-1 | -
CSARDPGTGHANTGELFF | TGCAGTGCTAGAGATCCTGGGACAGGCCACGCGAACACCGGGGAGCTGTTTTTT | TRBJ2-2 | TRBD1 | TRBV20-1 | -
CASSLSRDLGGYTF | TGTGCCAGCAGCTTATCGCGGGACCTGGGTGGCTACACCTTC | TRBJ1-2 | - | TRBV7-9 | -
CASTLQRAAGTDTQYF | TGTGCCAGCACCCTACAGCGGGCGGCGGGCACAGATACGCAGTATTTT | TRBJ2-3 | - | TRBV5-5 | -
CASSTTTSLKTQYF | TGTGCCAGCAGCACGACGACTAGCTTAAAGACCCAGTACTTC | TRBJ2-5 | TRBD2 | TRBV7-2 | few
CASSLSTSGGDEQFF | TGCGCCAGCAGCTTGTCGACTAGCGGGGGTGATGAGCAGTTCTTC | TRBJ2-1 | TRBD2 | TRBV5-1 | -
CASSLAASGTTDTQYF | TGTGCCAGCAGCTTAGCCGCTAGCGGGACCACAGATACGCAGTATTTT | TRBJ2-3 | TRBD2 | TRBV11-2 | -